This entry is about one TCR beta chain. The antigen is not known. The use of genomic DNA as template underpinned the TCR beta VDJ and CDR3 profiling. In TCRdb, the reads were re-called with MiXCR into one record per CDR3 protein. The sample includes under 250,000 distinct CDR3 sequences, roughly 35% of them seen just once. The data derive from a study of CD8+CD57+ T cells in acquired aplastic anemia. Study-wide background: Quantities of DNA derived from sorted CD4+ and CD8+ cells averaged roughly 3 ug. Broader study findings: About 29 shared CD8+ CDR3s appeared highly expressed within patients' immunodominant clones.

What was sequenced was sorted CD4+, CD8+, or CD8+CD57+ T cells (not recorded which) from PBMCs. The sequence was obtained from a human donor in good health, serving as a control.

The CDR3 region is CASSPYRLPSSGNTIYF. CDR3 bases: TGTGCCAGCTCACCGTACCGGCTTCCGAGCTCTGGAAACACCATATATTTT. The chain recombines TRBV18 with TRBJ1-3; no definite D call. Trimming removed 3 bases from V and 0 bases from J, with 15 bases in between. Germline V CDR1 and CDR2: KGHSH, LQKENI. The CDR3 runs 17 residues.